This T cell receptor (beta chain) was captured in a study of blood T cells in healthy people across ages. It was with a sample-barcoded 5' primer and a J-beta primer mix that a second PCR of about 6 to 11 cycles was run. A tag from a template-switch adaptor with 12 random nucleotides marked each cDNA molecule. TCRdb reanalysed the 5' RACE reads using MiXCR and keeps one entry per CDR3 protein. The sample consists of some 710,000 distinct CDR3 sequences, about 24% of them appearing once. V lost 1 base, J lost 8 bases, and 6 bases lay in between. Per germline, CDR1 SGHRS and CDR2 YFSETQ. The CDR3 runs 11 residues.

This receptor was obtained from a man in his 70s in good health. The gene calls are TRBV5-1 and TRBJ1-1; no definite D call. Input material: blood. CDR3 sequence reads: CASSLLDEAFF. The DNA of the CDR3 is TGCGCCAGCAGCTTGCTAGACGAAGCTTTCTTT.